The 30 T cell receptor beta chains reported below all come from one sample, sequenced in a study of blood T cell repertoires in COVID-19. Repertoires were generated with immunoSEQ multiplex PCR, while TCRdb's copy carries only in-frame clones and drops some. In the table there are 250,000 or so clones, around 86% of which are singletons. The specimen sequenced was peripheral blood. Source of these receptors: a man aged 40-55 years with active or convalescent COVID-19.

This chain joins TRBV25-1 and TRBJ2-2; TRBD1 might be the D (6 bases). The V end lost 2 bases, the J end lost 2 bases, and 15 bases lay between the germline ends. This CDR3 spans 17 amino acids. Germline loops: CDR1 MGHDK, CDR2 SYGVNS. The CDR3 DNA is TGTGCCAGCAGTGAACAGGGGAAGATAGGCAACACCGGGGAGCTGTTTTTT. Its translation: CASSEQGKIGNTGELFF. Based on the CDR3 plus reference TRBV25-1 and TRBJ2-2, the full variable domain is EADIYQTPRYLVIGTGKKITLECSQTMGHDKMYWYQQDPGMELHLIHYSYGVNSTEKGDLSSESTVSRIRTEHFPLTLESARPSHTSQYLCASSEQGKIGNTGELFFGEGSRLTVL.

The CDR3 sequence: CATRQSYASSYNEQFF. The CDR3 nucleotides are TGCGCCACCAGGCAAAGTTACGCGAGCTCCTACAATGAGCAGTTCTTC. The V gene is TRBV5-1, the J gene TRBJ2-1; D not resolved. This CDR3 contains 16 residues. Germline-derived CDR1 and CDR2 are SGHRS and YFSETQ. V was shortened by 9 bases and J by 0 bases, with 19 bases between the two germline ends.

The chain joins TRBV5-1 to TRBJ1-2, with D hard to call. Germline CDR1 and CDR2: SGHRS and YFSETQ. The CDR3 loop spans 14 amino acids. The V and J ends lost 0 bases and 1 base respectively, with 7 bases between them. The CDR3 protein is CASSLARGNYGYTF. CDR3 sequence (DNA): TGCGCCAGCAGCTTGGCTCGGGGTAACTATGGCTACACCTTC.

V is TRBV5-6 and J is TRBJ2-7; perhaps TRBD1 as D (7 bases). The CDR3 has 13 amino acids. The V and J ends lost 9 bases and 3 bases respectively, with 16 bases between them. Germline CDR1 and CDR2: SGHDT and YYEEEE. The CDR3 DNA follows: TGTGCCACCTACCGACAGGGAGGCTACGAGCAGTACTTC. It translates to CATYRQGGYEQYF.

The chain carries TRBV12-3 or TRBV12-4 and TRBJ2-7; weak D call: TRBD1 (5 bases). This CDR3 spans 12 amino acids. V was trimmed by 7 bases and J by 4 bases, leaving 11 bases between them. The CDR3 protein is CASKGAGYEQYF. The CDR3, as DNA: TGTGCCAGCAAAGGGGCCGGGTACGAGCAGTACTTC.

The genes are TRBV11-3 and TRBJ1-2, with a weak D call TRBD1 (6 bases). Looked up from germline, CDR1 is SGHNT and CDR2 is YENEEA. The CDR3 sequence is 15 residues long. With 5 bases removed from V and 3 bases from J, the gap between germline ends came to 16 bases. CDR3 loop: CASSPGQFPYYGYTF. In DNA form, the CDR3 reads TGTGCCAGCAGCCCCGGACAGTTTCCCTACTATGGCTACACCTTC.

The chain joins TRBV30 to TRBJ1-6; D remains unclear. Germline CDR1 and CDR2: GTSNPN and SVGIG (reference sequence). The CDR3 contains 12 residues. The V and J ends lost 2 bases and 6 bases respectively, with 5 bases between them. The CDR3 region has the DNA TGTGCCTGGAGTACGGTTAATTCACCCCTCCACTTT. This codes for CAWSTVNSPLHF.

The V and J genes are TRBV12-3 or TRBV12-4 and TRBJ1-6; D not certain. Trimming took off 2 bases at V and 8 bases at J, with 7 bases between the two ends. This CDR3 has 13 residues. CDR3 sequence (DNA): TGTGCCAGCAGTTTAATATCGGATTCACCCCTCCACTTT. This gives the protein CASSLISDSPLHF.

The gene calls are TRBV6-5 and TRBJ2-7, with TRBD2 matching over 7 bases. This CDR3 contains 12 residues. Germline assignment: CDR1 MNHEY and CDR2 SVGAGI. V lost 8 bases and J lost 2; bases outside the gene matches: 3. The CDR3 DNA reads as TGTGCCAGCGGGGGGGTAACCTACGAGCAGTACTTC. Translating gives CASGGVTYEQYF.

In this sample, this clone turned up once. This chain connects TRBV24-1 to TRBJ1-1; 7 bases fit TRBD1. The V gene's germline CDR1 is KGHDR and CDR2 SFDVKD. CDR3 length: 14 residues. The J segment lost 4 bases and the V segment lost 7 bases, leaving 8 bases of the junction unmatched. CDR3 sequence (DNA): TGTGCCACCAGCGGGGACAGTTCGGGCACTGAAGCTTTCTTT. Amino acid sequence: CATSGDSSGTEAFF.

This rearrangement joins TRBV9 to TRBJ1-5, with TRBD1 as a possible D gene (6 bases). Looked up from germline, CDR1 is SGDLS and CDR2 is YYNGEE. Trimming removed 3 bases from V and 4 bases from J, with 14 bases in between. The CDR3 has 15 residues. CDR3 nucleotide sequence: TGTGCCAGCAGCGCCTTGGACAGCCTTAATCAGCCCCAGCATTTT. The encoded protein is CASSALDSLNQPQHF.

V usage is TRBV5-4 and J usage is TRBJ2-3; 11 bases are shared with TRBD2. The CDR3 sequence is 15 residues long. Germline V gives CDR1 SGHNT, CDR2 YYREEE (reference sequence). Trimming took 4 bases from V and 2 from J; bases not matched to a gene: 3. The CDR3 sequence: CASSPGLAATDTQYF. CDR3 nucleotides: TGTGCCAGCAGCCCGGGACTAGCGGCCACAGATACGCAGTATTTT. Drawing the rest from reference TRBV5-4 and TRBJ2-3, the complete variable domain is ETGVTQSPTHLIKTRGQQVTLRCSSQSGHNTVSWYQQALGQGPQFIFQYYREEENGRGNFPPRFSGLQFPNYSSELNVNALELDDSALYLCASSPGLAATDTQYFGPGTRLTVL.

The rearrangement joins TRBV6-5 to TRBJ1-5; TRBD1 is a possible D gene (6 bases). Trimming shortened V by 8 bases and J by 8 bases, and 19 bases separated the two germline ends. Germline loops: CDR1 MNHEY, CDR2 SVGAGI. The CDR3 is made up of 14 amino acids. The CDR3 loop is CASLTGTSLKPQHF. In nucleotides, the CDR3 is TGTGCCAGCCTTACAGGGACCTCTTTGAAGCCCCAGCATTTT.

V is TRBV3-1 (or the pseudogene TRBV3-2) and J is TRBJ2-3; D gene ambiguous. V lost 0 bases and J 3 bases, leaving 4 bases between the germline ends. The CDR3 spans 13 residues. CDR1 and CDR2 (germline): LGHDT, YNNKEL (reference sequence). This CDR3 is CASSQDLTDTQYF. CDR3 DNA sequence: TGTGCCAGCAGCCAAGACTTGACAGATACGCAGTATTTT.

This rearrangement joins TRBV29-1 to TRBJ2-7; TRBD1 agrees at 7 bases. With 4 bases clipped from V and 6 bases from J, the junction kept 12 bases outside the gene matches. From germline, CDR1 is SQVTM and CDR2 ANQGSEA. The CDR3 is 14 amino acids. The CDR3 reads CSVGDGQAPSEQYF. CDR3 bases: TGCAGCGTTGGGGATGGACAGGCGCCCTCCGAGCAGTACTTC.

V gene TRBV5-8 combines with J gene TRBJ1-5; maybe TRBD1 (6 bases). From germline, CDR1 is SGHTS and CDR2 YDEGEE. This CDR3 is built from 15 residues. V was trimmed by 7 bases and J by 2 bases, leaving 16 bases between them. CDR3 sequence: CASPRGRGGNQPQHF. The CDR3 DNA reads as TGTGCCAGCCCCCGGGGGCGGGGGGGCAATCAGCCCCAGCATTTT.

This clone was picked up one time. The J gene is TRBJ2-3, the V gene TRBV19; D perhaps matches TRBD2 (6 bases). Trimming pared 7 bases from V and 3 bases from J, leaving 14 bases between. This CDR3 contains 14 residues. Germline V gives CDR1 LNHDA, CDR2 SQIVND (reference sequence). The CDR3 nucleotides read TGTGCCAGTACTGACTGGGGGGAAACAGATACGCAGTATTTT. Translated, it gives CASTDWGETDTQYF. Looking up the rest from reference TRBV19 and TRBJ2-3 gives the full variable domain: DGGITQSPKYLFRKEGQNVTLSCEQNLNHDAMYWYRQDPGQGLRLIYYSQIVNDFQKGDIAEGYSVSREKKESFPLTVTSAQKNPTAFYLCASTDWGETDTQYFGPGTRLTVL.

This chain links TRBV6-8 with TRBJ2-2; a possible D gene is TRBD1 (6 bases). V lost 3 bases and J lost 3, with 14 bases in between. Germline CDR1 and CDR2: MNHGY and SAAAGT. The CDR3 length is 16 residues. CDR3 coding DNA: TGTGCCAGCAGTTATCGGTCGCCAGGGGACACCGGGGAGCTGTTTTTT. Translation: CASSYRSPGDTGELFF.

This clone was counted a single time. The chain combines TRBV24-1 with TRBJ2-2; 8 bases fit TRBD1. The CDR3 is made up of 16 amino acids. V was clipped by 3 bases and J by 7 bases; unmatched bases: 9. The germline V gene encodes CDR1 KGHDR and CDR2 SFDVKD. The CDR3, as DNA: TGTGCCACCAGTGATCCCGGACAGGGATTGGGCGGGGAGCTGTTTTTT. Protein: CATSDPGQGLGGELFF.

The DNA for the CDR3 is TGTGCCAGCAGCTTAATTGTAGGGACTAGCGGGAGTGGGAATGAGCAGTTCTTC. Amino acid sequence: CASSLIVGTSGSGNEQFF. The chain uses TRBV7-3 and TRBJ2-1; TRBD2 matches at 14 bases. Trimming took 1 base from V and 7 from J; bases not matched to a gene: 9. CDR3 length: 18 residues. Germline V gives CDR1 SGHTA, CDR2 FQGTGA.

The V call is TRBV2, the J call TRBJ2-2, with 7 bases matching TRBD1. Germline V CDR1 and CDR2: SNHLY, FYNNEI. The ends lost 6 bases at V and 7 bases at J; junction bases unmatched: 14. The CDR3 is 16 amino acids. This CDR3 is CASSRQGRGQGGELFF. CDR3 coding DNA: TGTGCCAGCAGCCGACAGGGAAGGGGCCAAGGCGGGGAGCTGTTTTTT.

The chain joins TRBV18 to TRBJ1-4; D is perhaps TRBD1 (6 bases). Germline CDR1 and CDR2: KGHSH and LQKENI. CDR3 length: 15 residues. V lost 0 bases and J 7 bases, leaving 12 bases between the germline ends. This CDR3 reads CASSPPQGQAEKLFF. The DNA of the CDR3 is TGTGCCAGCTCACCACCCCAGGGGCAAGCTGAAAAACTGTTTTTT. Full variable domain (remainder filled in from reference TRBV18 and TRBJ1-4): NAGVMQNPRHLVRRRGQEARLRCSPMKGHSHVYWYRQLPEEGLKFMVYLQKENIIDESGMPKERFSAEFPKEGPSILRIQQVVRGDSAAYFCASSPPQGQAEKLFFGSGTQLSVL.

Points on this clone: Compared with germline, one end of the junction differs, possibly owing to a read error. The V and J genes are TRBV7-7 and TRBJ2-4; tentatively, D is TRBD2 (5 bases). The CDR3 contains 20 residues. Germline loops: CDR1 SSHAT, CDR2 FNYEAQ (reference sequence). The CDR3 spells CASSLVRRQWAMGAKNIQYF. In DNA, the CDR3 is TGTGCTAGCAGCTTAGTTCGGAGGCAGTGGGCGATGGGGGCCAAAAACATTCAGTACTTC.

The chain links TRBV11-2 to TRBJ1-2; D uncertain. From germline, CDR1 is SGHAT and CDR2 FQNNGV. There are 13 residues in the CDR3. V was cut by 5 bases and J by 0 bases, with 7 bases left in between. The CDR3 DNA is TGTGCCAGCAGCCCCACAGCTAACTATGGCTACACCTTC. It yields the protein CASSPTANYGYTF.

This clone has just a few counts. The chain has TRBV5-4 and TRBJ1-6, with D possibly TRBD1 on 6 matching bases. Germline V lookup: CDR1 SGHNT, CDR2 YYREEE (reference sequence). CDR3 length: 14 amino acids. V was shortened by 1 base and J by 8 bases, with 10 bases between the two germline ends. The CDR3 reads CASSLTGRDSPLHF. CDR3 nucleotides: TGTGCCAGCAGCTTGACAGGGAGAGATTCACCCCTCCACTTT.

This clone was seen just once. The V gene is TRBV18, the J gene TRBJ2-5; 8 bases are a match to TRBD1. The CDR3 contains 14 residues. CDR1 is KGHSH, CDR2 LQKENI, per germline. V trimming: 3 bases; J trimming: 5 bases; junction bases outside the gene matches: 5. In nucleotides, the CDR3 is TGTGCCAGCTCACCCGGACAGGGTCGCGAGACCCAGTACTTC. Amino acids: CASSPGQGRETQYF.

The chain links TRBV5-1 to TRBJ2-1; 8 nucleotides match TRBD2. The CDR3 totals 15 residues. In germline, CDR1 is SGHRS, CDR2 YFSETQ. V was clipped by 4 bases and J by 6 bases; unmatched bases: 9. The CDR3 DNA is TGCGCCAGCAGCGTTGGGACTAGAGCTCCCAATGAGCAGTTCTTC. The encoded protein is CASSVGTRAPNEQFF.

This clone is a singleton in its sample. The V and J genes are TRBV19 and TRBJ1-5; 11 nucleotides match TRBD1. Per the germline V gene, CDR1 is LNHDA and CDR2 is SQIVND (reference sequence). The V and J ends lost 5 bases and 6 bases, in that order; junction bases with no gene match: 3. The CDR3 spans 14 residues. In DNA, the CDR3 is TGTGCCAGTAGTCAGGACAGGGGGCTTCAGCCCCAGCATTTT. Its translation: CASSQDRGLQPQHF.

The genes are TRBV6-5 and TRBJ1-2; TRBD1 matches at 9 bases. This CDR3 contains 15 residues. CDR1 and CDR2 from the germline V gene are MNHEY and SVGAGI. V shed 5 bases, J shed 3 bases, and the junction held 7 bases outside the gene matches. The DNA for the CDR3 is TGTGCCAGCAGTCCGTCGGGACAGGGACACTATGGCTACACCTTC. It translates to CASSPSGQGHYGYTF.

The chain carries TRBV23-1 and TRBJ1-1; no clear D gene. TRBV23-1 is classed as an ORF, of uncertain function. The CDR3 runs to 13 residues. V lost 11 bases and J 2 bases, leaving 15 bases between the germline ends. The CDR3 nucleotides read TGCGCCTGTGCCGGGTGTATCAACACTGAAGCTTTCTTT. It yields the protein CACAGCINTEAFF.